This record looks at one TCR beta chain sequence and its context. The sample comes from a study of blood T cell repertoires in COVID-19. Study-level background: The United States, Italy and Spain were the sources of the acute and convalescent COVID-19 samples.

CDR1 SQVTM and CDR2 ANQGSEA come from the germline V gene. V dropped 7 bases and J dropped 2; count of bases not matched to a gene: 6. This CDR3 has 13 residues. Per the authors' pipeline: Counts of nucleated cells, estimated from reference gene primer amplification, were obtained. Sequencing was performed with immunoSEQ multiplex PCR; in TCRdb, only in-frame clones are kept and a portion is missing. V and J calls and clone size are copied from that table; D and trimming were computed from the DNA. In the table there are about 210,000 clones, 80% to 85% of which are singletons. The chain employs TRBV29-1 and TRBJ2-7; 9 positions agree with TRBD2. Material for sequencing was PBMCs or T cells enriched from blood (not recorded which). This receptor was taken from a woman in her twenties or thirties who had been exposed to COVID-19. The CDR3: CSAGAGGPYEQYF. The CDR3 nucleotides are TGCAGCGCGGGCGCGGGGGGGCCCTACGAGCAGTACTTC.